One and the same sample provided the 29 T cell receptor beta chains below, sequenced in a study of blood T cells in healthy people across ages. Primers used in a second PCR of roughly 6 to 11 cycles were a sample-barcoded 5' primer and a J-beta primer mix. TCRdb re-derived calls from the 5' RACE reads in MiXCR, one entry per CDR3 protein. The sample has approximately 730,000 distinct CDR3 sequences; roughly 47% are singletons. The sequenced material came from blood. These receptors were taken from a woman aged 55-69 years in good health.

The V gene is TRBV6-1, the J gene TRBJ1-1, with TRBD1 as a possible D gene (6 bases). V was clipped by 4 bases and J by 1 base, with 22 bases between them. The germline V gene encodes CDR1 MNHNS and CDR2 SASEGT. CDR3 length: 18 residues. The CDR3 region has the DNA TGTGCCAGCAGTGGTACACGACGGACAGAGCATTCGAACACTGAAGCTTTCTTT. The encoded protein is CASSGTRRTEHSNTEAFF.

The J gene is TRBJ2-1, the V gene TRBV5-1, with D unclear. Deletions cut 3 bases from V and 6 bases from J, with 13 bases between. Germline V gene data show CDR1 as SGHRS and CDR2 as YFSETQ. This CDR3 contains 14 residues. This chain's CDR3 is CASSSALEANEQFF. DNA of the CDR3: TGCGCCAGCAGCTCGGCCCTTGAGGCCAATGAGCAGTTCTTC. Filled out from reference TRBV5-1 and TRBJ2-1, the complete variable domain reads KAGVTQTPRYLIKTRGQQVTLSCSPISGHRSVSWYQQTPGQGLQFLFEYFSETQRNKGNFPGRFSGRQFSNSRSEMNVSTLELGDSALYLCASSSALEANEQFFGPGTRLTVL.

The V and J genes are TRBV5-1 and TRBJ2-5; tentative D call: TRBD2 (5 bases). V was shortened by 3 bases and J by 7 bases, with 13 bases between the two germline ends. Germline assignment: CDR1 SGHRS and CDR2 YFSETQ. The CDR3 runs 13 residues. The CDR3, as DNA: TGCGCCAGCAGCTCCGGGCCTGAGGGGACCCAGTACTTC. Amino acids: CASSSGPEGTQYF. Full variable domain (remainder filled in from reference TRBV5-1 and TRBJ2-5): KAGVTQTPRYLIKTRGQQVTLSCSPISGHRSVSWYQQTPGQGLQFLFEYFSETQRNKGNFPGRFSGRQFSNSRSEMNVSTLELGDSALYLCASSSGPEGTQYFGPGTRLLVL.

The chain uses TRBV28 and TRBJ2-7; 7 bases are a match to TRBD2. Germline CDR1 and CDR2: MDHEN and SYDVKM. Trimming at V came to 4 bases and at J to 3 bases, leaving 9 bases not matched to a gene. This CDR3 region has 15 residues. CDR3 protein: CASSSTSEGRYEQYF. In DNA form, the CDR3 reads TGTGCCAGCAGTTCCACTAGCGAGGGTCGCTACGAGCAGTACTTC.

The J gene is TRBJ2-1, the V gene TRBV5-1; 11 bases agree with TRBD2. The CDR3 spans 16 residues. Germline lookup yields CDR1 SGHRS and CDR2 YFSETQ. The V gene end was trimmed by 0 bases and the J gene end by 5 bases; junction bases not matched to a gene: 4. In nucleotides, the CDR3 is TGCGCCAGCAGCTTGGAGGGGACTAGCGGTCACAATGAGCAGTTCTTC. Translating it yields CASSLEGTSGHNEQFF.

This clonotype was found many times. This chain joins TRBV18 and TRBJ2-5, with D unclear. V was clipped by 6 bases and J by 0 bases, with 5 bases between them. The germline CDR1 and CDR2 sequences are KGHSH and LQKENI. The CDR3 loop spans 12 amino acids. This CDR3 reads CASSPDQETQYF. The CDR3 region has the DNA TGTGCCAGCTCCCCCGACCAAGAGACCCAGTACTTC. Drawing the rest from reference TRBV18 and TRBJ2-5, the complete variable domain is NAGVMQNPRHLVRRRGQEARLRCSPMKGHSHVYWYRQLPEEGLKFMVYLQKENIIDESGMPKERFSAEFPKEGPSILRIQQVVRGDSAAYFCASSPDQETQYFGPGTRLLVL.

This clonotype turned up a few times. This sequence joins TRBV4-2 and TRBJ2-7, with D perhaps TRBD1 or TRBD2 (5 bases each). V lost 2 bases and J lost 0, with 11 bases in between. Germline V gives CDR1 LGHNA, CDR2 YNFKEQ. This CDR3 has 15 amino acids. CDR3 DNA: TGTGCCAGCAGCCAATTTCGGGACGCCTCCTACGAGCAGTACTTC. It specifies CASSQFRDASYEQYF.

V and J are TRBV11-2 and TRBJ2-4; 10 nucleotides agree with TRBD2. The germline V gene has CDR1 SGHAT and CDR2 FQNNGV. The CDR3 extends over 16 amino acids. The J segment lost 13 bases and the V segment lost 4 bases, leaving 16 bases of the junction unmatched. The CDR3 loop reads CASSSKNLAGGREQYF. The DNA for the CDR3 is TGTGCCAGCAGCTCCAAAAATTTAGCGGGAGGTAGGGAGCAGTACTTC.

This clonotype was detected ten times or more. The CDR3 nucleotides are TGTGCCATCAGTGAGTCCCGTGATGGCTACACCTTC. Its translation: CAISESRDGYTF. J is TRBJ1-2 and V is TRBV10-3; D uncertain. CDR1 is ENHRY, CDR2 SYGVKD, per germline. The CDR3 covers 12 residues. Trimming stripped 0 bases from V and 6 bases from J, with 5 bases between.

The V and J genes are TRBV12-3 or TRBV12-4 and TRBJ2-7; no clear D gene. This CDR3 has 12 residues. Trimming cost V 6 bases and J 2 bases, with 8 bases left between them. The CDR3 sequence: CASRRSPYEQYF. Here the CDR3 DNA reads TGTGCCAGCAGGCGGTCTCCCTACGAGCAGTACTTC.

J is TRBJ2-7 and V is TRBV7-2; 13 nucleotides align to TRBD2. Germline assignment: CDR1 SGHTA and CDR2 FQGNSA. V shed 4 bases, J shed 5 bases, and the junction held 11 bases outside the gene matches. The length of the CDR3 is 17 residues. CDR3 DNA: TGTGCCAGCAGCTCGCGGACTAGCGGGAGTTCCGGCCACGAGCAGTACTTC. Translating gives CASSSRTSGSSGHEQYF.

There are many counts of this clonotype. This sequence joins TRBV27 and TRBJ2-5; 8 nucleotides line up with TRBD1. The CDR3 length is 14 residues. Germline assignment: CDR1 MNHEY and CDR2 SMNVEV (reference sequence). Trimming removed 5 bases from V and 4 bases from J; junction bases left unmatched: 6. This chain's CDR3 is CASSQRTGSETQYF. The CDR3 nucleotides read TGTGCCAGCAGTCAGAGGACAGGGTCAGAGACCCAGTACTTC.

Note on this clonotype: Being one base from a much bigger clone, this may be a read error. The rearrangement joins TRBV9 to TRBJ2-4; D unresolved. The CDR3 covers 12 residues. V gave up 2 bases and J gave up 16 bases, with 16 bases separating them. Germline V gene sequence: CDR1 SGDLS, CDR2 YYNGEE. The CDR3 sequence is CASSVPMGEHYF. As DNA, the CDR3 is TGTGCCAGCAGCGTCCCGATGGGCGAGCACTACTTC.

The chain recombines TRBV4-3 with TRBJ2-3; 7 bases map to TRBD2. The length of the CDR3 is 16 residues. Germline V lookup: CDR1 LGHNA, CDR2 YSLEER. J was trimmed by 4 bases and V by 1 base; bases with no gene match: 8. The CDR3 DNA is TGCGCCAGCAGCCAAGGCTGGGGGGGTAAGGCAGATACGCAGTATTTT. Protein: CASSQGWGGKADTQYF.

This clonotype was picked up a small number of times. The genes are TRBV7-3 and TRBJ2-2; TRBD2 agrees at 8 bases. This CDR3 is built from 16 residues. CDR1 is SGHTA and CDR2 is FQGTGA in the germline V gene. The V segment lost 7 bases and the J segment 5 bases; nucleotides outside the gene matches: 12. The CDR3, as DNA: TGTGCCAGCACCTTGTCGGGGGGGGCGGCGACCGGGGAGCTGTTTTTT. Its translation: CASTLSGGAATGELFF.

The V call is TRBV4-2, the J call TRBJ2-5, with 10 positions matching TRBD1. In germline, CDR1 is LGHNA, CDR2 YNFKEQ. The CDR3 runs to 15 residues. V gave up 3 bases and J gave up 5 bases; unmatched junction bases: 6. The CDR3 DNA is TGTGCCAGCAGCCACGATGGACAGGGGGTTGAGACCCAGTACTTC. Amino acids: CASSHDGQGVETQYF.

The rearrangement uses TRBV6-5 and TRBJ1-2, with 8 bases identical to TRBD1. Germline V lookup: CDR1 MNHEY, CDR2 SVGAGI. The V segment lost 6 bases and the J segment 5 bases; nucleotides outside the gene matches: 8. The CDR3 runs 14 residues. This CDR3 is CASRLGQGVYGYTF. The CDR3 nucleotides read TGTGCCAGCAGGCTCGGACAGGGAGTATATGGCTACACCTTC.

J is TRBJ2-3 and V is TRBV27; 11 bases line up with TRBD2. Germline V lookup: CDR1 MNHEY, CDR2 SMNVEV (reference sequence). J gave up 5 bases and V 6 bases, and 13 bases lay outside the gene matches. The CDR3 runs to 17 residues. Here the CDR3 reads CASRTGLAAEGRDTQYF. The CDR3 DNA reads as TGTGCCAGCAGAACGGGACTAGCGGCAGAGGGGCGAGATACGCAGTATTTT.

The chain joins TRBV6-2 or TRBV6-3 to TRBJ2-2, with D possibly matching TRBD1 (6 bases). This CDR3 region has 18 residues. Germline V gives CDR1 MNHEY, CDR2 SVGEGT. V dropped 3 bases and J dropped 6 bases, with 23 bases sitting between them. The CDR3: CASSYSLTDSAVPGELFF. The DNA of the CDR3 is TGTGCCAGCAGTTATTCCCTTACGGACAGCGCCGTACCCGGGGAGCTGTTTTTT.

The CDR3, as DNA: TGTGCCAGCCGAGATGCGAACACTGAAGCTTTCTTT. This encodes CASRDANTEAFF. This sequence joins TRBV28 and TRBJ1-1; D is ambiguous. This CDR3 contains 12 residues. The V and J ends lost 8 bases and 1 base respectively, with 8 bases between them. The germline V gene has CDR1 MDHEN and CDR2 SYDVKM.

The rearrangement links TRBV6-6 to TRBJ1-4; 8 bases match TRBD1. The CDR3 runs 13 residues. V lost 3 bases, J lost 8 bases, and 2 bases stayed unmatched. Germline assignment: CDR1 MNHNY and CDR2 SVGAGI (reference sequence). CDR3 region: CASSYQGAEKLFF. Here the CDR3 DNA reads TGTGCCAGCAGTTATCAGGGGGCGGAAAAACTGTTTTTT.

This clonotype was counted at least ten times. The chain uses TRBV12-3 or TRBV12-4 and TRBJ2-1; D not certain. Deletions cut 3 bases from V and 7 bases from J, with 4 bases between. The CDR3 length is 11 residues. The CDR3 nucleotides are TGTGCCAGCAGTTTGGGTAATGAGCAGTTCTTC. This translates into CASSLGNEQFF.

The chain links TRBV5-1 to TRBJ2-1; D is unresolved. The DNA end is more similar to TRBJ2-7, so the J call may be wrong. Looked up from germline, CDR1 is SGHRS and CDR2 is YFSETQ. This CDR3 region has 15 residues. CDR3 coding DNA: TGCGCCAGCAGCTCGACTCCCAGCTCCTACAATGAGCAGTACTTC. This gives the protein CASSSTPSSYNEQYF.

This clonotype turned up a few times. V gene TRBV7-3 combines with J gene TRBJ1-1; a possible D gene is TRBD1 (5 bases). The CDR3 is 14 residues long. Per germline, CDR1 SGHTA and CDR2 FQGTGA. Trimming pared 0 bases from V and 8 bases from J, leaving 13 bases between. The DNA of the CDR3 is TGTGCCAGCAGCTTAACATCACAGGCGTCCGAAGCTTTCTTT. It yields the protein CASSLTSQASEAFF.

The rearrangement joins TRBV3-1 to TRBJ2-3; TRBD2 aligns across 16 bases. The CDR3 contains 20 residues. Germline V gene lookup returns CDR1 LGHDT and CDR2 YNNKEL (reference sequence). Trimming at V came to 3 bases and at J to 4 bases, leaving 13 bases not matched to a gene. The CDR3: CASSHRGLAGGLIRSDTQYF. For the CDR3, the DNA is TGTGCCAGCAGCCATCGGGGACTAGCGGGGGGGCTGATTCGGTCAGATACGCAGTATTTT.

This clonotype came up a few times. This chain links TRBV7-2 with TRBJ2-7; D unclear. Deletions cut 1 base from V and 1 base from J, with 5 bases between. Germline lookup yields CDR1 SGHTA and CDR2 FQGNSA. CDR3 length equals 13 residues. CDR3 DNA: TGTGCCAGCAGCTTAGTTCAGTCCTACGAGCAGTACTTC. Translating gives CASSLVQSYEQYF.

The chain has TRBV20-1 and TRBJ1-6, with 10 nucleotides matching TRBD1. CDR1 is DFQATT and CDR2 is SNEGSKA in the germline V gene (reference sequence). The CDR3 totals 16 residues. The V and J ends lost 6 bases and 5 bases, in that order; junction bases with no gene match: 10. Written as DNA, the CDR3 is TGCAGTGCGAGGGATTTGACAGGGGGCGATAATTCACCCCTCCACTTT. Encoded protein: CSARDLTGGDNSPLHF.

The rearrangement joins TRBV5-8 to TRBJ2-1; 11 bases are a match to TRBD2. V shed 4 bases and J 3 bases; nucleotides not matched to a gene: 6. CDR3 length: 16 amino acids. Germline V CDR1 and CDR2: SGHTS, YDEGEE. CDR3 sequence: CASSPVTSGIYNEQFF. The CDR3 nucleotides are TGTGCCAGCAGCCCTGTGACTAGCGGGATCTACAATGAGCAGTTCTTC.

The rearrangement links TRBV6-1 to TRBJ1-2; possibly TRBD1 for D (6 bases). Germline CDR1 and CDR2: MNHNS and SASEGT. V was clipped by 4 bases and J by 4 bases, with 19 bases between them. This CDR3 contains 16 residues. The CDR3 coding sequence is TGTGCCAGCAGTGCAGCCGGGGGGGCCGTAGGCTATGGCTACACCTTC. This encodes CASSAAGGAVGYGYTF.